Listed here is a single T cell receptor beta chain. What it binds is not known. The protocol was immunoSEQ multiplex PCR, while the TCRdb copy is restricted to in-frame clones and leaves out a portion. The sample consists of approximately 61,000 clones, about four fifths of them appearing once. The data originate from a study of T cell responses to AZD1222 COVID-19 vaccine. Study findings and constraints: Baseline antibody screening turned up just a handful of seropositive AZD1222 recipients. After the peak T cell response, and only then, were repertoires sampled. Donors were chiefly white British, with a greater number of females, and clonal diversity was perhaps underestimated.

The CDR3 extends over 13 amino acids. Between the trimmed V and J ends, which lost 5 bases and 9 bases, there was a span of 17 bases. Germline assignment: CDR1 SGHTA and CDR2 FQGNSA. Here the sequenced sample was peripheral blood, taken 28 days after the second AZD1222 dose. The chain is built from TRBV7-2 and TRBJ2-7, with unresolved D. The origin of this receptor is an adult who received the AZD1222 COVID-19 vaccine. DNA for the CDR3: TGTGCCAGCAGCCCCGAATACACCACCGGGCAGTACTTC. It yields the protein CASSPEYTTGQYF.